Each of the 4 T cell receptor beta chains below was sequenced from the same sample in a study of shared clonotypes between healthy human individuals. Generated by immunoSEQ multiplex PCR, the TCRdb table keeps only in-frame clones and is missing some. The table lists approximately 530,000 clones, approximately 95% of them singletons. Sequenced sample: naive CD4+ T cells sorted from blood. Regarding subset: CD45RA+ positively selected. Source of these receptors: a woman younger than 45 in good health.

This chain uses TRBV25-1 with TRBJ1-4; possible D gene TRBD1, 6 bases. V gave up 2 bases and J gave up 6 bases, with 10 bases separating them. Germline loops: CDR1 MGHDK, CDR2 SYGVNS. The CDR3 consists of 14 residues. CDR3 nucleotide sequence: TGTGCCAGCAGTGAAGCAGGGGCGGATGAAAAACTGTTTTTT. It yields the protein CASSEAGADEKLFF.

The rearrangement uses TRBV10-3 and TRBJ1-5; D not resolved. The germline V gene has CDR1 ENHRY and CDR2 SYGVKD. There are 15 residues in the CDR3. Trimming stripped 0 bases from V and 3 bases from J, with 9 bases between. The CDR3 is CAISESQKVNQPQHF. Written as DNA, the CDR3 is TGTGCCATCAGTGAGTCCCAAAAGGTCAATCAGCCCCAGCATTTT.

This chain connects TRBV5-1 to TRBJ2-1; TRBD1 aligns across 7 bases. V shed 0 bases, J shed 9 bases, and the junction held 3 bases outside the gene matches. This CDR3 is 13 amino acids long. Germline assignment: CDR1 SGHRS and CDR2 YFSETQ. Here the CDR3 DNA reads TGCGCCAGCAGCTTGGACAGGGGATCTGAGCAGTTCTTC. Its translation is CASSLDRGSEQFF.

The chain couples TRBV7-9 to TRBJ2-1; TRBD2 matches 14 bases. Looked up from germline, CDR1 is SEHNR and CDR2 is FQNEAQ (reference sequence). The CDR3 runs to 18 residues. J was trimmed by 5 bases and V by 5 bases; bases with no gene match: 11. CDR3 region: CASSAAWTSGRLDNEQFF. For the CDR3, the DNA is TGTGCCAGCAGCGCCGCCTGGACTAGCGGGAGGCTGGACAATGAGCAGTTCTTC.